The sequence of this TCR beta chain was determined in a study of blood T cell repertoires in COVID-19. The wider study: Nucleic acid was either cDNA or gDNA, and it came from T cells, B-cell-depleted T cells, or PBMCs.

The assay was immunoSEQ multiplex PCR, and TCRdb's table has in-frame clones only and misses some. The data show 120,000 to 150,000 clones, 70% to 90% seen once. Trimming pared 5 bases from V and 1 base from J, leaving 14 bases between. The CDR3 covers 15 residues. Germline lookup yields CDR1 SGHTA and CDR2 FQGTGA. This sequence joins TRBV7-3 and TRBJ2-5, with D possibly matching TRBD2 (7 bases). Sequencing input: peripheral blood. The clonotype was recovered from a woman aged 55-69 years with COVID-19, enrolled during active disease. Here the CDR3 reads CASSRGGLRQETQYF. CDR3 bases: TGTGCCAGCAGCCGAGGGGGACTACGCCAAGAGACCCAGTACTTC.